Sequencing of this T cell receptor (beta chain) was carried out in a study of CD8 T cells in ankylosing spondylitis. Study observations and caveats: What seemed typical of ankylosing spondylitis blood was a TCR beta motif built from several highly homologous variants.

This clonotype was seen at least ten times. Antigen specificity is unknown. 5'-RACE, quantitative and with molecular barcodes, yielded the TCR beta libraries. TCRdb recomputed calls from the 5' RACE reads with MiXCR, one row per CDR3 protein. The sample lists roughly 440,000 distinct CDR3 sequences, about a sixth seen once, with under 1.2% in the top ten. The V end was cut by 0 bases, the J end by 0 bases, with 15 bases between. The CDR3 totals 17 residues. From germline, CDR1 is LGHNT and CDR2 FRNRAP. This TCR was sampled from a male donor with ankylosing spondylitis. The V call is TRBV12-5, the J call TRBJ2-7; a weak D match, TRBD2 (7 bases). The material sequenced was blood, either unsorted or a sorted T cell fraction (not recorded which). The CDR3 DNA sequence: TGTGCTAGTGGTTTGGTACTGGGGGGGGCGAGCTCCTACGAGCAGTACTTC. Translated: CASGLVLGGASSYEQYF.